The clone carrying this T cell receptor beta chain was counted at least ten times. The antigen is undetermined. The sample is drawn from a study of T cell repertoires in cytomegalovirus infection. Across the study: CMV infection plus the matching HLA type was flagged by public TCR beta signatures. Regarding the study as a whole: Ex vivo, HLA-C-restricted CMV-specific TCR beta clonotypes prevailed over the rest of the response.

TCRdb recomputed calls from the reads with MiXCR, one row per CDR3 protein. The repertoire holds 600,000 to 800,000 distinct CDR3 sequences, with more than 20% as singletons. The sequenced sample was CD8+ T cells from PBMCs. The sequence was obtained from a human donor in good health (CMV status not recorded). Some clones in this sample may be carry-over from other donors' samples.

The CDR3 protein is CASSSLGGTGELFF. The CDR3 DNA reads TGTGCCAGCAGCTCCCTCGGGGGAACCGGGGAGCTGTTTTTT. This rearrangement joins TRBV7-9 to TRBJ2-2; maybe TRBD2 (6 bases). Between the trimmed V and J ends, which lost 4 bases and 5 bases, there was a span of 11 bases. The CDR3 length is 14 residues. CDR1 is SEHNR and CDR2 is FQNEAQ in the germline V gene (reference sequence). Full variable domain (outside the CDR3, taken from reference TRBV7-9 and TRBJ2-2): DTGVSQNPRHKITKRGQNVTFRCDPISEHNRLYWYRQTLGQGPEFLTYFQNEAQLEKSRLLSDRFSAERPKGSFSTLEIQRTEQGDSAMYLCASSSLGGTGELFFGEGSRLTVL.